This T cell receptor (beta chain) stems from a study of blood T cell repertoires in COVID-19. About the study: Some COVID-19 samples were acute and others convalescent; all came from the United States, Italy and Spain. Nucleic acid was either cDNA or gDNA, and it came from T cells, B-cell-depleted T cells, or PBMCs.

TCRdb's copy holds only in-frame clones and misses some; the assay was immunoSEQ multiplex PCR. The sample contains a few hundred thousand clones, more than 85% of which appear only once. Looked up from germline, CDR1 is MDHEN and CDR2 is SYDVKM. CDR3 length: 14 residues. Trimming removed 8 bases from V and 1 base from J, with 11 bases in between. This clonotype was sampled from a man aged 30 to 45 with acute or convalescent COVID-19. This chain uses TRBV28 with TRBJ2-2, with D possibly TRBD2 on 6 matching bases. The source material was peripheral blood. The CDR3 region has the DNA TGTGCCAGCCGGGAGAGTAAGAACACCGGGGAGCTGTTTTTT. This translates into CASRESKNTGELFF.